These 8 T cell receptor beta chains were all obtained from the same sample, sequenced in a study of blood T cell repertoires in COVID-19. Sequenced by immunoSEQ multiplex PCR; TCRdb stores in-frame clones only, minus some. The sample shows about 250,000 clones, around 85% of them seen only once. Sequencing was performed on peripheral blood. Source of these receptors: a man aged 45-65 years with COVID-19, enrolled during active disease.

V and J are TRBV3-1 (or the pseudogene TRBV3-2) and TRBJ2-7; D unresolved. The CDR3 sequence is 14 residues long. Germline V gene sequence: CDR1 LGHDT, CDR2 YNNKEL (reference sequence). V was pared by 1 base and J by 3 bases, with 10 bases between. CDR3 bases: TGTGCCAGCAGCCAAGGGGCAGCTATCTACGAGCAGTACTTC. Amino acids: CASSQGAAIYEQYF.

The rearrangement joins TRBV25-1 to TRBJ2-1; tentative D call: TRBD1 (6 bases). V dropped 3 bases and J dropped 6 bases, with 15 bases sitting between them. Germline lookup yields CDR1 MGHDK and CDR2 SYGVNS. This CDR3 comprises 15 residues. This CDR3 is CASSEARGGLNEQFF. In DNA form, the CDR3 reads TGTGCCAGCAGTGAGGCCAGGGGCGGACTCAATGAGCAGTTCTTC.

This clone was counted between two and nine times. This chain connects TRBV10-3 to TRBJ1-1; TRBD1 agrees at 10 bases. V was pared by 10 bases and J by 1 base, with 9 bases of the junction left unmatched. The germline V gene has CDR1 ENHRY and CDR2 SYGVKD. CDR3 size: 15 residues. The CDR3 nucleotides read TGTGCCACCGGCGACAGGGGGCCTCGGAACACTGAAGCTTTCTTT. It yields the protein CATGDRGPRNTEAFF.

The sample holds a few counts of this clone. The J gene is TRBJ1-1, the V gene TRBV10-3, with 9 bases lining up with TRBD1. CDR3 length equals 14 residues. V shed 5 bases and J 3 bases; nucleotides not matched to a gene: 4. CDR1 and CDR2 (germline): ENHRY, SYGVKD. The CDR3 nucleotides are TGTGCCATCAGTCAGGGACAGGGATACACTGAAGCTTTCTTT. Translated: CAISQGQGYTEAFF.

The chain uses TRBV7-2 and TRBJ2-1; tentative D call: TRBD1 (5 bases). This CDR3 region has 15 residues. V lost 3 bases and J 10 bases, leaving 19 bases between the germline ends. In germline, CDR1 is SGHTA, CDR2 FQGNSA. CDR3 region: CASSLGNQGVGEQFF. CDR3 coding DNA: TGTGCCAGCAGCTTGGGTAACCAAGGGGTAGGGGAGCAGTTCTTC.

CDR3 region: CASSPQGSGANVLTF. CDR3 coding DNA: TGCGCCAGCAGCCCTCAGGGCTCTGGGGCCAACGTCCTGACTTTC. The chain carries TRBV5-1 and TRBJ2-6, with D possibly being TRBD1 (5 bases). This CDR3 spans 15 amino acids. V lost 4 bases, J lost 0 bases, and 8 bases lay in between. Germline loops: CDR1 SGHRS, CDR2 YFSETQ. The variable domain in full, with the rest retrieved from reference TRBV5-1 and TRBJ2-6, is KAGVTQTPRYLIKTRGQQVTLSCSPISGHRSVSWYQQTPGQGLQFLFEYFSETQRNKGNFPGRFSGRQFSNSRSEMNVSTLELGDSALYLCASSPQGSGANVLTFGAGSRLTVL.

This chain links TRBV5-1 with TRBJ2-1; D possibly corresponds to TRBD2 (6 bases). The CDR3 is 15 amino acids. The germline V gene encodes CDR1 SGHRS and CDR2 YFSETQ. V lost 7 bases and J 1 base, leaving 15 bases between the germline ends. CDR3: CASSPPGTSYNEQFF. The CDR3 DNA is TGCGCCAGCTCCCCCCCAGGGACTTCCTACAATGAGCAGTTCTTC. The complete variable domain, with remaining parts taken from reference TRBV5-1 and TRBJ2-1, reads KAGVTQTPRYLIKTRGQQVTLSCSPISGHRSVSWYQQTPGQGLQFLFEYFSETQRNKGNFPGRFSGRQFSNSRSEMNVSTLELGDSALYLCASSPPGTSYNEQFFGPGTRLTVL.

The chain has TRBV7-8 and TRBJ2-7; D is undetermined. V was shortened by 2 bases and J by 3 bases, with 8 bases between the two germline ends. CDR1 is SGHVS and CDR2 is FQNEAQ in the germline V gene. There are 13 residues in the CDR3. The CDR3, as DNA: TGTGCCAGCAGCTTAAATTCGGGCTACGAGCAGTACTTC. Amino acids: CASSLNSGYEQYF.